A single sample gave rise to the 9 T cell receptor beta chains below, sequenced in a study of blood T cell repertoires in COVID-19. Assay used: immunoSEQ multiplex PCR; TCRdb lists only in-frame clones, some missing. The sample has roughly 220,000 clones, about 85% seen once; the top ten hold 20%. Sequencing used peripheral blood. The receptors stem from a young man with active or convalescent COVID-19.

The chain is built from TRBV28 and TRBJ1-2; D uncertain. V shed 5 bases and J shed 5 bases, with 6 bases lying between them. There are 11 residues in the CDR3. Germline assignment: CDR1 MDHEN and CDR2 SYDVKM. CDR3 bases: TGTGCCAGCAGTGAGGTATATGGCTACACCTTC. Amino acids: CASSEVYGYTF.

The genes are TRBV7-9 and TRBJ1-2; D ambiguous. CDR1 and CDR2 from the germline V gene are SEHNR and FQNEAQ (reference sequence). CDR3 length: 12 amino acids. Between the trimmed V and J ends, which lost 1 base and 7 bases, there was a span of 7 bases. The CDR3 sequence: CASSLVIVGYTF. As DNA, the CDR3 is TGTGCCAGCAGCTTAGTAATAGTTGGCTACACCTTC.

The rearrangement joins TRBV27 to TRBJ2-5; 7 bases agree with TRBD2. This CDR3 comprises 14 residues. Germline CDR1 is MNHEY and CDR2 is SMNVEV (reference sequence). Trimming cost V 6 bases and J 2 bases; bases outside gene matches: 6. The CDR3 DNA reads as TGTGCCAGCAGGGGTAGCGGGCTACAAGAGACCCAGTACTTC. This encodes CASRGSGLQETQYF.

This rearrangement joins TRBV19 to TRBJ1-5, with a tentative D call TRBD1 (6 bases). V gave up 1 base and J gave up 7 bases, with 20 bases separating them. Germline CDR1 and CDR2: LNHDA and SQIVND (reference sequence). CDR3 length equals 17 residues. The CDR3 region has the DNA TGTGCCAGTAGTATAGTGGGGCCGGGATCAGGGGACCAGCCCCAGCATTTT. Translating it yields CASSIVGPGSGDQPQHF.

The chain employs TRBV4-3 and TRBJ1-6; TRBD1 agrees at 12 bases. This CDR3 region has 20 residues. Germline values: CDR1 LGHNA, CDR2 YSLEER. Trimming cost V 0 bases and J 1 base; bases outside gene matches: 7. DNA for the CDR3: TGCGCCAGCAGCCAAGATCTGGGACAGGGGGCAAGGTCCTATAATTCACCCCTCCACTTT. This encodes CASSQDLGQGARSYNSPLHF.

This chain connects TRBV6-5 to TRBJ1-1; possible D gene TRBD1, 6 bases. With 6 bases removed from V and 1 base from J, the gap between germline ends came to 15 bases. The germline V gene encodes CDR1 MNHEY and CDR2 SVGAGI. There are 15 residues in the CDR3. The CDR3 loop is CASSPSWTANTEAFF. As DNA, the CDR3 is TGTGCCAGCAGCCCATCCTGGACAGCGAACACTGAAGCTTTCTTT.

The chain is built from TRBV30 and TRBJ2-2; a weak D match, TRBD2 (5 bases). Between the trimmed V and J ends, which lost 3 bases and 4 bases, there was a span of 9 bases. CDR1 GTSNPN and CDR2 SVGIG come from the germline V gene (reference sequence). This CDR3 comprises 13 residues. CDR3 nucleotide sequence: TGTGCCTGGAGGCAGGACTCCACCGGGGAGCTGTTTTTT. It yields the protein CAWRQDSTGELFF.

This chain joins TRBV3-1 (or the pseudogene TRBV3-2) and TRBJ1-2, with 11 bases lining up with TRBD1. The CDR3 spans 17 residues. Trimming took 4 bases from V and 5 from J; bases not matched to a gene: 12. Germline-derived CDR1 and CDR2 are LGHDT and YNNKEL (reference sequence). The CDR3 DNA reads TGTGCCAGCAGCCGACCCCTCCGGACAGGGGGCGCATATGGCTACACCTTC. It is translated as CASSRPLRTGGAYGYTF.

In its sample, this clone was seen once. The J gene is TRBJ2-1, the V gene TRBV7-8, with 8 bases identical to TRBD2. Germline lookup yields CDR1 SGHVS and CDR2 FQNEAQ. The junction had 14 bases not matched to a gene; V was cut back by 6 bases and J by 10 bases. The CDR3 loop spans 15 amino acids. The CDR3 DNA follows: TGTGCCAGCAGACCCCCGGGGGGGCTTAGGGGGGAGCAGTTCTTC. Translated, it gives CASRPPGGLRGEQFF.